The 32 T cell receptor beta chains listed next were all sequenced from one sample in a study of OX40 agonist ivuxolimab in advanced cancers. Sequencing used immunoSEQ multiplex PCR; TCRdb keeps in-frame clones, though not all of them. The profile shows over 65,000 clones, around 85% of them singletons. The sample was CD4+ or CD8+ T cells sorted from blood, taken in a trial of the OX40 agonist ivuxolimab. Receptors were obtained from an adult with an advanced solid tumor such as melanoma, head and neck, liver or kidney cancer.

This clone was picked up a small number of times. The chain uses TRBV10-1 and TRBJ1-3, with no clear D. The V end was cut by 6 bases, the J end by 0 bases, with 9 bases between. Germline CDR1 reads WNHNN; CDR2 reads SYGVQD (reference sequence). The CDR3 is 14 amino acids. The CDR3 sequence is CASSVSTSGNTIYF. For the CDR3, the DNA is TGCGCCAGCAGCGTTTCGACCTCTGGAAACACCATATATTTT.

The rearrangement links TRBV6-5 to TRBJ2-1; possibly TRBD2 for D (5 bases). Germline V gene lookup returns CDR1 MNHEY and CDR2 SVGAGI. The CDR3 loop spans 13 amino acids. V lost 5 bases, J lost 10 bases, and 15 bases lay in between. The CDR3 nucleotides read TGTGCCAGCAGTGGAGGCCTTCCCCGGGAGCAGTTCTTC. This gives the protein CASSGGLPREQFF.

CDR3 nucleotides: TGTGCCAGCAGTGGAGTAGCCAAAAACATTCAGTACTTC. Its translation is CASSGVAKNIQYF. The chain is built from TRBV2 and TRBJ2-4, with D unresolved. Trimming removed 4 bases from V and 0 bases from J, with 4 bases in between. The germline gives CDR1 SNHLY, CDR2 FYNNEI. The CDR3 has 13 residues.

This clone appeared a single time. The CDR3 is CASSQDPRRAQYF. DNA for the CDR3: TGCGCCAGCAGCCAAGATCCGAGGAGGGCCCAGTACTTC. V and J are TRBV4-1 and TRBJ2-5; tentative D call: TRBD2 (6 bases). The CDR3 extends over 13 amino acids. The V end lost 0 bases, the J end lost 9 bases, and 11 bases lay between the germline ends. Germline V CDR1 and CDR2: MGHRA, YSYEKL.

The chain carries TRBV28 and TRBJ1-1, with D perhaps matching TRBD1 (6 bases). The V and J ends lost 6 bases and 3 bases respectively, with 17 bases between them. CDR1 is MDHEN and CDR2 is SYDVKM in the germline V gene. The CDR3 extends over 15 amino acids. This CDR3 reads CASSSRGRRYTEAFF. The CDR3 nucleotides read TGTGCCAGCAGCTCCAGGGGCCGCAGATACACTGAAGCTTTCTTT.

This chain uses TRBV19 with TRBJ1-5; no clear D. Germline CDR1 LNHDA, CDR2 SQIVND (reference sequence). The CDR3 sequence is 15 residues long. V was clipped by 1 base and J by 3 bases, with 10 bases between them. CDR3 sequence: CASSIGNSNNQPQHF. In nucleotides, the CDR3 is TGTGCCAGTAGTATAGGGAACAGCAACAATCAGCCCCAGCATTTT. The variable domain in full, with the rest retrieved from reference TRBV19 and TRBJ1-5, is DGGITQSPKYLFRKEGQNVTLSCEQNLNHDAMYWYRQDPGQGLRLIYYSQIVNDFQKGDIAEGYSVSREKKESFPLTVTSAQKNPTAFYLCASSIGNSNNQPQHFGDGTRLSIL.

The chain recombines TRBV28 with TRBJ2-1; perhaps TRBD1 as D (5 bases). The V end was cut by 10 bases, the J end by 5 bases, with 9 bases between. The CDR3 loop spans 11 amino acids. The V gene's germline CDR1 is MDHEN and CDR2 SYDVKM. The DNA of the CDR3 is TGTGCCATTACAGGTCACAATGAGCAGTTCTTC. Its protein is CAITGHNEQFF. Based on the CDR3 plus reference TRBV28 and TRBJ2-1, the full variable domain is DVKVTQSSRYLVKRTGEKVFLECVQDMDHENMFWYRQDPGLGLRLIYFSYDVKMKEKGDIPEGYSVSREKKERFSLILESASTNQTSMYLCAITGHNEQFFGPGTRLTVL.

This clone was recorded a few times. This chain uses TRBV6-5 with TRBJ1-5; D is undetermined. CDR3 length: 13 amino acids. CDR1 is MNHEY, CDR2 SVGAGI, per germline. Trimming removed 3 bases at V and 5 bases at J, with 8 bases between. The CDR3 bases are TGTGCCAGCAGTTATAAGTGGGATCAGCCCCAGCATTTT. Amino acids: CASSYKWDQPQHF.

This clone was counted a few times. V gene TRBV4-1 combines with J gene TRBJ2-2; no reliable D call. There are 17 residues in the CDR3. The germline CDR1 and CDR2 sequences are MGHRA and YSYEKL. Trimming stripped 1 base from V and 0 bases from J, with 12 bases between. The DNA of the CDR3 is TGCGCCAGCAGCCAAGCTCCAGACCCCGCGAACACCGGGGAGCTGTTTTTT. It is translated as CASSQAPDPANTGELFF.

The chain uses TRBV6-1 and TRBJ1-2, with 7 bases fitting TRBD1. CDR1 and CDR2 (germline): MNHNS, SASEGT. J lost 5 bases, V lost 2 bases, and 8 bases had no gene match. The CDR3 is made up of 15 amino acids. This CDR3 is CASSESYRGEYGYTF. Here the CDR3 DNA reads TGTGCCAGCAGTGAATCTTACAGGGGAGAGTATGGCTACACCTTC.

The chain is built from TRBV27 and TRBJ2-1; possible D gene TRBD1, 6 bases. Germline-derived CDR1 and CDR2 are MNHEY and SMNVEV (reference sequence). Trimming took 6 bases from V and 0 from J, leaving 12 bases between them. This CDR3 has 15 amino acids. The CDR3 DNA is TGTGCCAGCAGACCCGGACAGATCTCCTACAATGAGCAGTTCTTC. Protein sequence: CASRPGQISYNEQFF.

The chain employs TRBV6-5 and TRBJ1-2, with D hard to call. This CDR3 is built from 13 residues. Between the trimmed V and J ends, which lost 2 bases and 2 bases, there was a span of 6 bases. CDR1 is MNHEY and CDR2 is SVGAGI in the germline V gene. CDR3 sequence (DNA): TGTGCCAGCAGTTACAAACCCAACTATGGCTACACCTTC. This encodes CASSYKPNYGYTF.

J is TRBJ2-3 and V is TRBV14; no firm D call. Trimming left V 4 bases short and J 6 bases short, with 11 bases between. The germline V gene encodes CDR1 SGHDN and CDR2 FVKESK. This CDR3 has 13 amino acids. The CDR3 nucleotides read TGTGCCAGCAGCCCACGGACGATGGATACGCAGTATTTT. Amino acid sequence: CASSPRTMDTQYF.

V and J are TRBV6-4 and TRBJ1-1; possibly TRBD1 for D (5 bases). This CDR3 comprises 14 residues. The V end was cut by 5 bases, the J end by 4 bases, with 14 bases between. CDR1 and CDR2 from the germline V gene are MRHNA and SNTAGT. The CDR3 DNA reads TGTGCCAGCAGTTCAAGCTTCCAGGGCACTGAAGCTTTCTTT. Residues: CASSSSFQGTEAFF.

The rearrangement uses TRBV30 and TRBJ1-2, with a weak D call TRBD1 (5 bases). Germline V gives CDR1 GTSNPN, CDR2 SVGIG (reference sequence). The CDR3 sequence is 14 residues long. Trimming shortened V by 3 bases and J by 6 bases, and 17 bases separated the two germline ends. The CDR3 reads CAWSSWGSGDGYTF. CDR3 sequence (DNA): TGTGCCTGGAGCTCATGGGGCAGTGGGGATGGCTACACCTTC.

This clone was found many times. The CDR3 sequence: CASSITDRDEQYF. DNA of the CDR3: TGCGCCAGCAGCATCACCGACAGGGACGAGCAGTACTTC. The V gene is TRBV5-1, the J gene TRBJ2-7, with 7 nucleotides matching TRBD1. The CDR3 loop spans 13 amino acids. Germline V gene lookup returns CDR1 SGHRS and CDR2 YFSETQ. The ends lost 4 bases at V and 5 bases at J; junction bases unmatched: 6. The whole variable domain, filled in from reference TRBV5-1 and TRBJ2-7, reads KAGVTQTPRYLIKTRGQQVTLSCSPISGHRSVSWYQQTPGQGLQFLFEYFSETQRNKGNFPGRFSGRQFSNSRSEMNVSTLELGDSALYLCASSITDRDEQYFGPGTRLTVT.

This clone was observed a single time. The rearrangement links TRBV30 to TRBJ2-7, with D possibly being TRBD2 (5 bases). Trimming took off 1 base at V and 4 bases at J, with 11 bases between the two ends. The CDR3 totals 13 residues. CDR1 and CDR2 from the germline V gene are GTSNPN and SVGIG (reference sequence). CDR3 loop: CAWSDGREYEQYF. The CDR3 DNA reads TGTGCCTGGAGTGACGGACGGGAATACGAGCAGTACTTC.

The table lists this clone with a count of one. This rearrangement joins TRBV2 to TRBJ1-5, with a weak D call TRBD1 (5 bases). Trimming pared 8 bases from V and 6 bases from J, leaving 17 bases between. Germline V CDR1 and CDR2: SNHLY, FYNNEI. The CDR3 totals 14 residues. The CDR3 sequence: CASGGWEGVQPQHF. The CDR3 DNA reads as TGTGCCAGCGGGGGATGGGAGGGTGTTCAGCCCCAGCATTTT.

This chain connects TRBV10-3 to TRBJ1-5; 12 bases agree with TRBD1. Germline assignment: CDR1 ENHRY and CDR2 SYGVKD. J lost 5 bases, V lost 0 bases, and 2 bases had no gene match. The CDR3 loop spans 16 amino acids. CDR3 DNA sequence: TGTGCCATCAGTGAGTCCGGGACAGGGGGCTATCAGCCCCAGCATTTT. Encoded protein: CAISESGTGGYQPQHF.

The CDR3 DNA follows: TGTGCCAGCAGCGCCTGGACAGGGGGTGGCTACACCTTC. This sequence encodes CASSAWTGGGYTF. The rearrangement links TRBV9 to TRBJ1-2, with 10 bases identical to TRBD1. V was pared by 3 bases and J by 7 bases, with 3 bases of the junction left unmatched. The CDR3 length is 13 residues. The germline gives CDR1 SGDLS, CDR2 YYNGEE.

The chain links TRBV2 to TRBJ1-2; D remains ambiguous. The CDR3 has 14 amino acids. Germline CDR1 reads SNHLY; CDR2 reads FYNNEI. The V gene lost 4 bases and the J gene lost 4 bases, with 13 bases spanning the gap. CDR3 sequence (DNA): TGTGCCAGCAGTGCGGTAGGGCCTACCTATGGCTACACCTTC. It specifies CASSAVGPTYGYTF.

This clone was seen just once. CDR3 nucleotide sequence: TGCGCCAGCAGGGGACTAGCGGACTACAATGAGCAGTTCTTC. Its translation: CASRGLADYNEQFF. V is TRBV5-1 and J is TRBJ2-1, with TRBD2 matching 11 bases. Germline-derived CDR1 and CDR2 are SGHRS and YFSETQ. Trimming took 5 bases from V and 3 from J; bases not matched to a gene: 1. The length of the CDR3 is 14 residues.

The chain carries TRBV6-1 and TRBJ1-2; D might be TRBD1 (5 bases). The V end was cut by 7 bases, the J end by 0 bases, with 12 bases between. The CDR3 has 14 residues. Germline values: CDR1 MNHNS, CDR2 SASEGT. CDR3 loop: CASIRQIANYGYTF. In DNA form, the CDR3 reads TGTGCCAGCATTCGACAGATAGCTAACTATGGCTACACCTTC.

This clone came up once. V and J are TRBV5-4 and TRBJ1-1; tentatively, D is TRBD1 (6 bases). CDR1 is SGHNT, CDR2 YYREEE, per germline (reference sequence). The germline V and J ends were trimmed by 0 bases and 4 bases, with 19 bases remaining between them. This CDR3 is built from 17 residues. CDR3 sequence (DNA): TGTGCCAGCAGCTTGGCCGGGGGGCGCGCCGGAGGCACTGAAGCTTTCTTT. Translation gives CASSLAGGRAGGTEAFF.

CDR3: CASSLGGGNEKLFF. The CDR3 region has the DNA TGTGCCAGCAGCTTAGGAGGGGGTAATGAAAAACTGTTTTTT. The rearrangement uses TRBV7-8 and TRBJ1-4; the D gene is possibly TRBD1 (6 bases). Trimming stripped 1 base from V and 4 bases from J, with 7 bases between. Germline V gene data show CDR1 as SGHVS and CDR2 as FQNEAQ. CDR3 length: 14 amino acids.

V gene TRBV27 combines with J gene TRBJ1-2, with unresolved D. Between the trimmed V and J ends, which lost 4 bases and 5 bases, there was a span of 20 bases. This CDR3 comprises 16 residues. Germline loops: CDR1 MNHEY, CDR2 SMNVEV (reference sequence). In DNA form, the CDR3 reads TGTGCCAGCAGTTCGCTTTCTGGACCGCCTTCGTATGGCTACACCTTC. It yields the protein CASSSLSGPPSYGYTF.

The CDR3 bases are TGTGCCAGCCGCCCCCGGGGGCAGGGCTACGAGCAGTACTTC. It specifies CASRPRGQGYEQYF. The rearrangement links TRBV28 to TRBJ2-7; TRBD1 or TRBD2 may be the D gene (6 bases each). Trimming shortened V by 8 bases and J by 3 bases, and 17 bases separated the two germline ends. In germline, CDR1 is MDHEN, CDR2 SYDVKM. The CDR3 runs to 14 residues.

This chain links TRBV4-2 with TRBJ2-2; TRBD2 matches 7 bases. The trim removed 4 bases at V and 0 bases at J, leaving 5 bases unmatched. This CDR3 is 16 amino acids long. The germline gives CDR1 LGHNA, CDR2 YNFKEQ. In DNA form, the CDR3 reads TGTGCCAGCAGCCCGAGCGGGGCAGCGAACACCGGGGAGCTGTTTTTT. Translated: CASSPSGAANTGELFF.

The chain is built from TRBV5-1 and TRBJ2-3; tentatively, D is TRBD2 (5 bases). This CDR3 comprises 14 residues. Germline V gene lookup returns CDR1 SGHRS and CDR2 YFSETQ. With 2 bases removed from V and 2 bases from J, the gap between germline ends came to 9 bases. The CDR3 DNA reads as TGCGCCAGCAGCTTAACCGGGAACACAGATACGCAGTATTTT. Translated: CASSLTGNTDTQYF.

This clone occurred once. The chain carries TRBV9 and TRBJ2-5; possibly TRBD2 for D (6 bases). V was pared by 0 bases and J by 2 bases, with 8 bases between. The CDR3 spans 14 residues. Germline CDR1 and CDR2: SGDLS and YYNGEE. The CDR3 sequence is CASSVAGVQETQYF. The CDR3 DNA reads TGTGCCAGCAGCGTAGCGGGGGTTCAAGAGACCCAGTACTTC.

V usage is TRBV4-2 and J usage is TRBJ1-4; maybe TRBD1 (5 bases). The V gene's germline CDR1 is LGHNA and CDR2 YNFKEQ. The CDR3 contains 14 residues. V was trimmed by 2 bases and J by 5 bases, leaving 9 bases between them. The CDR3 DNA follows: TGTGCCAGCAGCCAAATGGGGGTCAATGAAAAACTGTTTTTT. Protein: CASSQMGVNEKLFF.

The genes are TRBV6-5 and TRBJ1-2; TRBD1 is a possible D gene (5 bases). Trimming took off 6 bases at V and 5 bases at J, with 10 bases between the two ends. CDR1 MNHEY and CDR2 SVGAGI come from the germline V gene. This CDR3 is built from 12 residues. The CDR3, as DNA: TGTGCCAGCAGGGGGGTGGGGTATGGCTACACCTTC. As protein: CASRGVGYGYTF.